The clone carrying this T cell receptor (beta chain) was counted between two and nine times. What it binds is unknown. This entry comes from a study of CD8 T cells in ankylosing spondylitis. General study points: Reported data indicate significant enrichment of disease-linked clones within matched ankylosing spondylitis synovial fluid.

The V and J ends lost 0 bases and 0 bases respectively, with 16 bases between them. Germline V gene lookup returns CDR1 SQVTM and CDR2 ANQGSEA. The CDR3 loop spans 17 amino acids. MiXCR, run by TCRdb on the 5' RACE reads, gives a single entry per CDR3 protein. The table shows approximately 250,000 distinct CDR3 sequences, with roughly 32% occurring only once. The chain has TRBV29-1 and TRBJ2-3; D perhaps matches TRBD2 (5 bases). The TCR sequence derives from a male donor with ankylosing spondylitis or in good health (not recorded which). The source material was blood, either unsorted or a sorted T cell fraction (not recorded which). For the CDR3, the DNA is TGCAGCGTTGAAGATGAACTCGTAGCGACCAGCACAGATACGCAGTATTTT. Translating it yields CSVEDELVATSTDTQYF.